The 23 T cell receptor beta chains listed next were all sequenced from one sample in a study of early T cells in non-severe SARS-CoV-2 infection. TCRdb reanalysed the 5' RACE reads using MiXCR and keeps one entry per CDR3 protein. Among tens of thousands of distinct CDR3 sequences listed, just under 4% were seen once. Sequences were obtained from whole blood. These receptors were obtained from an adult who was a healthcare worker with PCR-confirmed SARS-CoV-2 infection or an uninfected control (not recorded which).

This clonotype appeared many times. The chain has TRBV19 and TRBJ2-3, with D possibly called TRBD1 or TRBD2 (6 bases each). The CDR3 spans 14 residues. Per the germline V gene, CDR1 is LNHDA and CDR2 is SQIVND (reference sequence). The germline V and J ends were trimmed by 4 bases and 6 bases, with 14 bases remaining between them. CDR3 amino acids: CASSRKTGGDTQYF. The CDR3 nucleotides read TGTGCCAGTAGTAGAAAGACAGGAGGGGATACGCAGTATTTT. Full variable domain (missing parts from reference TRBV19 and TRBJ2-3): DGGITQSPKYLFRKEGQNVTLSCEQNLNHDAMYWYRQDPGQGLRLIYYSQIVNDFQKGDIAEGYSVSREKKESFPLTVTSAQKNPTAFYLCASSRKTGGDTQYFGPGTRLTVL.

CDR3 DNA sequence: TGCAGTGCCATACTAGCGGGAGTAGGGGAGCAGTACTTC. It translates to CSAILAGVGEQYF. The chain links TRBV20-1 to TRBJ2-7; 11 bases agree with TRBD2. The CDR3 has 13 amino acids. J was trimmed by 7 bases and V by 6 bases; bases with no gene match: 8. The germline V gene encodes CDR1 DFQATT and CDR2 SNEGSKA (reference sequence).

This clonotype came up many times. The genes are TRBV7-3 and TRBJ2-6; either TRBD1 or TRBD2 may fit D (6 bases each). Between the trimmed V and J ends, which lost 1 base and 1 base, there was a span of 14 bases. Germline V gives CDR1 SGHTA, CDR2 FQGTGA. CDR3 size: 18 residues. The CDR3 protein is CASSLNGGRTSGANVLTF. Written as DNA, the CDR3 is TGTGCCAGCAGCTTAAACGGGGGCAGGACTTCTGGGGCCAACGTCCTGACTTTC.

Many counts were recorded for this clonotype. This chain joins TRBV5-1 and TRBJ1-4; no firm D call. Trimming cost V 4 bases and J 7 bases, with 17 bases left between them. Germline lookup yields CDR1 SGHRS and CDR2 YFSETQ. The CDR3 extends over 15 amino acids. The CDR3 region is CASSPDGDLSEKLFF. CDR3 bases: TGCGCCAGCAGCCCGGACGGCGATCTTAGTGAAAAACTGTTTTTT.

This clonotype was counted only a few times. The chain has TRBV28 and TRBJ2-2; a weak D match, TRBD2 (6 bases). V lost 6 bases to trimming and J lost 3 bases, with 11 bases between them. This CDR3 has 14 amino acids. Germline V gene sequence: CDR1 MDHEN, CDR2 SYDVKM. The CDR3 DNA is TGTGCCAGCAGCACGGGACTTGACACCGGGGAGCTGTTTTTT. It translates to CASSTGLDTGELFF.

There are many counts of this clonotype. The chain carries TRBV6-5 and TRBJ2-7; 8 nucleotides align to TRBD1. Trimming cost V 5 bases and J 6 bases; bases outside gene matches: 6. CDR1 MNHEY and CDR2 SVGAGI come from the germline V gene. The CDR3 length is 13 residues. This CDR3 reads CASSKRQGSEQYF. In DNA, the CDR3 is TGTGCCAGCAGTAAAAGACAGGGGAGCGAGCAGTACTTC.

By share of the sample, this clonotype is medium-sized. The V gene is TRBV10-2, the J gene TRBJ1-5, with 8 bases matching TRBD1. The CDR3 is 18 residues long. Germline trimming cut 2 bases from V and 0 bases from J; bases unmatched to any gene: 9. Germline V gene lookup returns CDR1 WSHSY and CDR2 SAAADI. CDR3 bases: TGCGCCAGCAGTGAGGATCTGCGGGACAGGATTAGCAATCAGCCCCAGCATTTT. It specifies CASSEDLRDRISNQPQHF.

This clonotype was found many times. V usage is TRBV7-8 and J usage is TRBJ2-3, with 13 bases lining up with TRBD2. With 3 bases clipped from V and 4 bases from J, the junction kept 4 bases outside the gene matches. Germline V gene sequence: CDR1 SGHVS, CDR2 FQNEAQ. There are 16 residues in the CDR3. DNA of the CDR3: TGTGCCAGCAGCTTGGGACTAGCGGGACCTTCAGATACGCAGTATTTT. Amino acids: CASSLGLAGPSDTQYF.

This clonotype was seen a few times. In nucleotides, the CDR3 is TGTGCCAGCAGTGCCGACAGGGTAGGAGCTGAAGCTTTCTTT. Translated: CASSADRVGAEAFF. The V and J genes are TRBV6-1 and TRBJ1-1, with 7 bases identical to TRBD1. Trimming cost V 4 bases and J 6 bases; bases outside gene matches: 8. Germline-derived CDR1 and CDR2 are MNHNS and SASEGT. The CDR3 totals 14 residues.

This rearrangement joins TRBV27 to TRBJ2-1, with D possibly TRBD1 on 6 matching bases. Germline CDR1 and CDR2: MNHEY and SMNVEV (reference sequence). Trimming cost V 0 bases and J 7 bases, with 13 bases left between them. The length of the CDR3 is 15 residues. CDR3 region: CASSLSLQGRNEQFF. CDR3 bases: TGTGCCAGCAGTTTATCGCTACAGGGAAGGAATGAGCAGTTCTTC.

This clonotype appeared many times. CDR3 amino acids: CASSRDNSYEQYF. DNA of the CDR3: TGTGCCAGCTCCCGCGATAATTCCTACGAGCAGTACTTC. The chain links TRBV28 to TRBJ2-7, with unresolved D. Trimming shortened V by 8 bases and J by 1 base, and 12 bases separated the two germline ends. CDR3 size: 13 residues. The V gene's germline CDR1 is MDHEN and CDR2 SYDVKM.

V and J are TRBV11-3 and TRBJ2-7, with D unclear. The CDR3 runs 10 residues. V dropped 2 bases and J dropped 12 bases, with 8 bases sitting between them. The germline V gene has CDR1 SGHNT and CDR2 YENEEA. CDR3 sequence (DNA): TGTGCCAGCAGCTTATCCGGGCGGTACGTC. Translated, it gives CASSLSGRYV.

This clonotype has a count of ten or more. This chain links TRBV2 with TRBJ2-5; no clear D. Germline-derived CDR1 and CDR2 are SNHLY and FYNNEI. Trimming took off 7 bases at V and 1 base at J, with 7 bases between the two ends. The CDR3 is 12 residues long. CDR3 in DNA: TGTGCCAGCAAGGTCTTCCAAGAGACCCAGTACTTC. It translates to CASKVFQETQYF.

This clonotype appeared many times. V and J are TRBV20-1 and TRBJ2-3, with 9 positions matching TRBD2. This CDR3 region has 15 residues. CDR1 and CDR2 from the germline V gene are DFQATT and SNEGSKA (reference sequence). The ends lost 3 bases at V and 4 bases at J; junction bases unmatched: 8. The CDR3 DNA sequence: TGCAGTGCTAGTGGGGCGGGAGGGCATGCAGATACGCAGTATTTT. Residues: CSASGAGGHADTQYF.

This clonotype appeared a few times. Written as DNA, the CDR3 is TGCAGTGCTAGAGTCCCCACCGGGAGGAATGAGCAGTTCTTC. As protein: CSARVPTGRNEQFF. The chain is built from TRBV20-1 and TRBJ2-1, with 7 bases that match TRBD2. The length of the CDR3 is 14 residues. CDR1 is DFQATT, CDR2 SNEGSKA, per germline (reference sequence). After removal of 1 base from V and 7 bases from J, the junction contained 7 bases not matched to a gene.

This clonotype was recorded many times. This chain links TRBV9 with TRBJ2-1; 8 nucleotides align to TRBD2. The CDR3 sequence is 15 residues long. The J segment lost 8 bases and the V segment lost 0 bases, leaving 7 bases of the junction unmatched. Germline V gene sequence: CDR1 SGDLS, CDR2 YYNGEE. The CDR3 sequence is CASSVGVGLADEQFF. The CDR3 DNA sequence: TGTGCCAGCAGCGTAGGGGTAGGACTAGCCGATGAGCAGTTCTTC.

The chain links TRBV29-1 to TRBJ2-5; 10 nucleotides line up with TRBD2. This CDR3 spans 14 amino acids. CDR1 is SQVTM and CDR2 is ANQGSEA in the germline V gene. Here the CDR3 DNA reads TGCAGTGCAAGCGGGAGGGGGAGGCAAGAGACCCAGTACTTC. Residues: CSASGRGRQETQYF.

At least ten counts were recorded for this clonotype. This sequence joins TRBV7-3 and TRBJ2-1; 10 bases are a match to TRBD1. V lost 5 bases to trimming and J lost 8 bases; unmatched junction nucleotides: 3. The CDR3 sequence is 13 residues long. Germline CDR1 reads SGHTA; CDR2 reads FQGTGA. The CDR3 sequence is CASSPDRGDEQFF. CDR3 sequence (DNA): TGTGCCAGCAGCCCGGACAGGGGGGATGAGCAGTTCTTC.

This clonotype has just a few counts. The chain couples TRBV5-1 to TRBJ2-7, with TRBD2 matching over 10 bases. Trimming removed 0 bases from V and 6 bases from J; junction bases left unmatched: 12. Germline values: CDR1 SGHRS, CDR2 YFSETQ. CDR3 length: 17 residues. The CDR3 DNA reads TGCGCCAGCAGCTTGGCCGGACTAGCGGATTTCGTCGGCGAGCAGTACTTC. This encodes CASSLAGLADFVGEQYF.

This clonotype was found many times. This chain uses TRBV7-2 with TRBJ2-7; 10 nucleotides line up with TRBD2. The ends lost 0 bases at V and 2 bases at J; junction bases unmatched: 10. The CDR3 sequence is 18 residues long. Germline CDR1 SGHTA, CDR2 FQGNSA. CDR3 sequence reads: CASSLAQRTSGEPYEQYF. CDR3 sequence (DNA): TGTGCCAGCAGCTTAGCCCAAAGGACTAGCGGTGAACCCTACGAGCAGTACTTC.

This clonotype was detected ten times or more. This sequence joins TRBV5-1 and TRBJ2-7; 7 nucleotides align to TRBD2. The CDR3 runs to 15 residues. The germline gives CDR1 SGHRS, CDR2 YFSETQ. With V trimmed by 4 bases and J by 3 bases, 10 bases remained unmatched. This CDR3 is CASSLRGDGLYEQYF. The CDR3 nucleotides are TGCGCCAGCAGCCTACGGGGGGACGGACTCTACGAGCAGTACTTC.

The table lists this clonotype with many counts. The chain couples TRBV6-4 to TRBJ2-2; TRBD2 is a possible D gene (6 bases). V was clipped by 0 bases and J by 2 bases, with 7 bases between them. This CDR3 comprises 15 residues. Germline assignment: CDR1 MRHNA and CDR2 SNTAGT. This chain's CDR3 is CASSDSGTNTGELFF. As DNA, the CDR3 is TGTGCCAGCAGTGACTCCGGGACTAACACCGGGGAGCTGTTTTTT.

This clonotype was picked up many times. The chain couples TRBV11-3 to TRBJ2-3; D unresolved. Trimming removed 6 bases from V and 4 bases from J, with 11 bases in between. The CDR3 sequence is 13 residues long. The germline gives CDR1 SGHNT, CDR2 YENEEA. DNA for the CDR3: TGTGCCAGCAGTGGGTTTTCAGCAGATACGCAGTATTTT. Encoded protein: CASSGFSADTQYF.